The TCR beta chain described here comes from a study of control samples from healthy donors and cancer patients. The protocol was immunoSEQ multiplex PCR, while the TCRdb copy is restricted to in-frame clones and leaves out a portion. The sample includes roughly 89,000 clones, 75% to 95% seen only once; the top ten take about 16%. This CDR3 is 14 amino acids long. Germline V gene data show CDR1 as SGHTA and CDR2 as FQGNSA. Losses at the gene ends were 5 bases for V and 8 bases for J; bases not matched to a gene: 11. The rearrangement uses TRBV7-2 and TRBJ1-2, with 7 bases that match TRBD1. Material for sequencing was blood. This TCR derives from a man aged 50 to 60 in good health. This chain's CDR3 is CASSQLGQEAGYTF. The DNA for the CDR3 is TGTGCCAGCAGCCAATTAGGACAGGAGGCCGGCTACACCTTC.